These 4 T cell receptor beta chains originate from one sample sequenced in a study of blood T cells in healthy people across ages. A second PCR, run for roughly 7 to 12 cycles, used a sample-barcoded 5' primer plus a J-beta primer mix. TCRdb ran MiXCR on the 5' RACE reads and lists one entry per CDR3 protein. The table records about 970,000 distinct CDR3 sequences, approximately 50% of them present only once. Sequencing input: blood. The receptors were gathered from a woman aged 60-75 years in good health.

The rearrangement uses TRBV6-2 or TRBV6-3 and TRBJ1-4, with D unresolved. Germline loops: CDR1 MNHEY, CDR2 SVGEGT. Trimming took off 8 bases at V and 8 bases at J, with 12 bases between the two ends. The CDR3 is 12 residues long. The CDR3 protein is CASLSAREKLFF. CDR3 coding DNA: TGTGCCAGCTTGTCAGCGCGCGAAAAACTGTTTTTT.

The CDR3 here is CSAFITVGKDKAFF. The CDR3 nucleotides read TGCAGTGCCTTCATAACCGTAGGGAAGGATAAAGCTTTCTTT. This chain joins TRBV20-1 and TRBJ1-1; D is ambiguous. Deletions cut 6 bases from V and 9 bases from J, with 23 bases between. Germline V gene data show CDR1 as DFQATT and CDR2 as SNEGSKA (reference sequence). There are 14 residues in the CDR3.

This clonotype was seen more than once but under ten times. The chain links TRBV12-3 or TRBV12-4 to TRBJ2-1; 7 bases fit TRBD1. The CDR3 has 15 residues. Trimming took 8 bases from V and 7 from J; bases not matched to a gene: 14. CDR3 nucleotides: TGTGCCAGCCGAAAGACAGGGTCAGCCCAAAATGAGCAGTTCTTC. Amino acids: CASRKTGSAQNEQFF.

DNA of the CDR3: TGTGCCAGCAGCTCACCAAAACTAGCGGGACTTACCGACGAGCAGTACTTC. Encoded protein: CASSSPKLAGLTDEQYF. V gene TRBV7-8 combines with J gene TRBJ2-5; the match to TRBD2 covers 10 bases. The end of the DNA fits TRBJ2-7 better, so the J call may be wrong. The CDR3 has 17 residues. Germline V gene sequence: CDR1 SGHVS, CDR2 FQNEAQ.